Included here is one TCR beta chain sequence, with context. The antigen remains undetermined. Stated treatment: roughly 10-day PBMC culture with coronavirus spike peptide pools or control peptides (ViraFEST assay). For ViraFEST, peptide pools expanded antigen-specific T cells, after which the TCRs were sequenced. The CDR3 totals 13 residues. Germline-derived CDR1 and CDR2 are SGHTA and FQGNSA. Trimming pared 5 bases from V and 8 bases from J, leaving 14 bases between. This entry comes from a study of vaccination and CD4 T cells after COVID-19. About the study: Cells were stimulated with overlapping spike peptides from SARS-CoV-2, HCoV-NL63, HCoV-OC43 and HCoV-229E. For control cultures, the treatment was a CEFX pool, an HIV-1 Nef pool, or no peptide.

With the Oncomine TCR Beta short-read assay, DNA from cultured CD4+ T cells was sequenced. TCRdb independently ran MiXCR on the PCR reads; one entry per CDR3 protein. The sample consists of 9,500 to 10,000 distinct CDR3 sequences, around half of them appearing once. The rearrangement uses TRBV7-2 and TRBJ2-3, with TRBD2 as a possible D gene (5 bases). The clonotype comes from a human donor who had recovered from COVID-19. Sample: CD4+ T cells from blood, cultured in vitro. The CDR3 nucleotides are TGTGCCAGCAGCATAGATAGCGCCGGTACGCAGTATTTT. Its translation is CASSIDSAGTQYF.